One sample yielded the 22 T cell receptor beta chains listed below, sequenced in a study of beta chain features in type 1 diabetes. Sequenced material consisted of expressed TCRB transcripts (all of the isolated RNA was reverse transcribed). The assay was immunoSEQ multiplex PCR, and TCRdb's table has in-frame clones only and misses some. This table holds some 660,000 clones, over 11% found once. Their antigens are not known. Overall study findings and caveats: Significant though moderate, a shortening of TCRB CDR3s appeared in all four CD4+ subsets of Type 1 diabetes patients.

Sequencing was carried out using naive CD4+ T cells from blood. The receptors derive from a man aged 18 to 35 with type 1 diabetes.

The rearrangement joins TRBV4-3 to TRBJ2-1; 10 bases agree with TRBD2. Germline V gene data show CDR1 as LGHNA and CDR2 as YSLEER. V was pared by 1 base and J by 4 bases, with 10 bases of the junction left unmatched. The CDR3 is 18 amino acids. The CDR3 loop is CASSQVLAGVSIYNEQFF. CDR3 coding DNA: TGCGCCAGCAGCCAAGTCCTAGCGGGGGTATCCATTTACAATGAGCAGTTCTTC.

This chain joins TRBV5-6 and TRBJ2-7; D possibly uses TRBD1 or TRBD2 (5 bases each). The CDR3 has 16 residues. Trimming pared 1 base from V and 0 bases from J, leaving 14 bases between. CDR1 and CDR2 (germline): SGHDT, YYEEEE. DNA for the CDR3: TGTGCCAGCAGCTTGTACGGGACCTCCTCCTCCTACGAGCAGTACTTC. This codes for CASSLYGTSSSYEQYF. The full variable domain, completed using reference TRBV5-6 and TRBJ2-7, is DAGVTQSPTHLIKTRGQQVTLRCSPKSGHDTVSWYQQALGQGPQFIFQYYEEEERQRGNFPDRFSGHQFPNYSSELNVNALLLGDSALYLCASSLYGTSSSYEQYFGPGTRLTVT.

This clone was seen a handful of times. The rearrangement uses TRBV30 and TRBJ1-2; D not resolved. Germline V gene lookup returns CDR1 GTSNPN and CDR2 SVGIG (reference sequence). V lost 1 base, J lost 8 bases, and 11 bases lay in between. The CDR3 contains 12 residues. The CDR3 here is CAWSDMFRGYTF. CDR3 bases: TGTGCCTGGAGTGACATGTTCCGGGGCTACACCTTC.

The chain is built from TRBV19 and TRBJ2-7; 7 nucleotides agree with TRBD1. The V gene end was trimmed by 7 bases and the J gene end by 2 bases; junction bases not matched to a gene: 8. CDR3 length: 14 residues. The V gene's germline CDR1 is LNHDA and CDR2 SQIVND (reference sequence). The chain's CDR3 is CASKSRTGTYEQYF. The CDR3 region has the DNA TGTGCCAGTAAGTCGCGGACAGGAACCTACGAGCAGTACTTC.

The V call is TRBV5-1, the J call TRBJ2-7, with D perhaps given as TRBD1 or TRBD2 (5 bases each). The CDR3 covers 13 residues. Germline lookup yields CDR1 SGHRS and CDR2 YFSETQ. V lost 7 bases, J lost 6 bases, and 17 bases lay in between. The CDR3 is CASARDGASEQYF. The CDR3 nucleotides are TGCGCCAGCGCTAGGGACGGAGCCTCCGAGCAGTACTTC.

This clone has more than one count but fewer than ten. The chain carries TRBV4-1 and TRBJ1-2; 7 nucleotides line up with TRBD1. Germline V CDR1 and CDR2: MGHRA, YSYEKL. The CDR3 covers 17 residues. V lost 3 bases to trimming and J lost 6 bases; unmatched junction nucleotides: 16. The CDR3 spells CASSQDITGVTRDGYTF. CDR3 sequence (DNA): TGCGCCAGCAGCCAGGATATTACAGGGGTTACTCGTGATGGCTACACCTTC.

The V and J genes are TRBV18 and TRBJ2-7; 7 bases fit TRBD2. This CDR3 contains 13 residues. V lost 5 bases and J lost 5; bases outside the gene matches: 6. Germline values: CDR1 KGHSH, CDR2 LQKENI. CDR3: CASSSTSDHEQYF. The CDR3 region has the DNA TGTGCCAGCTCATCCACTAGCGACCACGAGCAGTACTTC.

The chain combines TRBV6-5 with TRBJ2-3; TRBD2 matches 10 bases. From germline, CDR1 is MNHEY and CDR2 SVGAGI. CDR3 length: 15 residues. Trimming removed 6 bases from V and 6 bases from J; junction bases left unmatched: 9. The CDR3 here is CASSLTSGTWDTQYF. The CDR3 nucleotides read TGTGCCAGCAGCCTAACTAGCGGGACGTGGGATACGCAGTATTTT.

The J gene is TRBJ2-5, the V gene TRBV7-2; 7 positions agree with TRBD1. The CDR3 consists of 14 residues. After removal of 6 bases from V and 3 bases from J, the junction contained 7 bases not matched to a gene. Germline CDR1 is SGHTA and CDR2 is FQGNSA. CDR3 protein: CASSRDRAKETQYF. As DNA, the CDR3 is TGTGCCAGCAGTCGAGACAGGGCGAAAGAGACCCAGTACTTC.

The chain joins TRBV5-6 to TRBJ2-5; unclear D gene. Germline assignment: CDR1 SGHDT and CDR2 YYEEEE. This CDR3 spans 17 amino acids. V lost 3 bases to trimming and J lost 0 bases, with 18 bases between them. Here the CDR3 DNA reads TGTGCCAGCAGCTCGTATCGGCGGCGACCGTACCAAGAGACCCAGTACTTC. Translated: CASSSYRRRPYQETQYF.

The chain couples TRBV6-5 to TRBJ2-3; D gene unclear. Trimming took 0 bases from V and 6 from J, leaving 7 bases between them. Germline CDR1 reads MNHEY; CDR2 reads SVGAGI. This CDR3 has 13 amino acids. This CDR3 reads CASSYSGRDTQYF. The CDR3 coding sequence is TGTGCCAGCAGTTACTCCGGGCGCGATACGCAGTATTTT.

The genes are TRBV28 and TRBJ2-3; 9 bases fit TRBD1. CDR3 length: 15 amino acids. V trimming: 8 bases; J trimming: 10 bases; junction bases outside the gene matches: 16. The V gene's germline CDR1 is MDHEN and CDR2 SYDVKM. CDR3 amino acids: CASSRDRALREAQYF. CDR3 in DNA: TGTGCCAGCTCCCGGGACAGGGCCCTTCGGGAGGCGCAGTATTTT.

The chain couples TRBV6-5 to TRBJ2-5, with 10 bases identical to TRBD2. V shed 2 bases and J 5 bases; nucleotides not matched to a gene: 8. This CDR3 has 16 amino acids. Germline assignment: CDR1 MNHEY and CDR2 SVGAGI. Here the CDR3 reads CASSYMASGGRETQYF. CDR3 nucleotide sequence: TGTGCCAGCAGTTACATGGCTAGCGGGGGACGTGAGACCCAGTACTTC.

V and J are TRBV29-1 and TRBJ2-5; D might be TRBD1 (5 bases). The germline V gene has CDR1 SQVTM and CDR2 ANQGSEA. V lost 1 base, J lost 5 bases, and 11 bases lay in between. The CDR3 consists of 13 residues. This chain's CDR3 is CSVEVRQLETQYF. The DNA for the CDR3 is TGCAGCGTTGAAGTCAGACAGTTGGAGACCCAGTACTTC.

This clone was seen more than once but under ten times. CDR3 sequence reads: CAWSPRMDGYTF. CDR3 coding DNA: TGTGCCTGGAGTCCTCGCATGGATGGCTACACCTTC. This rearrangement joins TRBV30 to TRBJ1-2; D is unresolved. The CDR3 sequence is 12 residues long. Trimming took off 2 bases at V and 6 bases at J, with 10 bases between the two ends. Per the germline V gene, CDR1 is GTSNPN and CDR2 is SVGIG (reference sequence).

The rearrangement links TRBV15 to TRBJ2-1; 7 bases are a match to TRBD1. Germline V gene lookup returns CDR1 LNHNV and CDR2 YYDKDF (reference sequence). The CDR3 runs to 15 residues. Trimming cost V 8 bases and J 4 bases; bases outside gene matches: 11. CDR3 DNA sequence: TGTGCCACCTCGAGTAAAGGACAGGATTACAATGAGCAGTTCTTC. It codes for CATSSKGQDYNEQFF.

This clone was observed a handful of times. V and J are TRBV30 and TRBJ2-3, with 9 positions matching TRBD2. Germline V gene sequence: CDR1 GTSNPN, CDR2 SVGIG (reference sequence). The CDR3 is made up of 14 amino acids. V was pared by 7 bases and J by 2 bases, with 7 bases of the junction left unmatched. CDR3 coding DNA: TGTGCCTCCCGCAAGCGGGGGGTCACAGATACGCAGTATTTT. Its protein product is CASRKRGVTDTQYF.

This chain joins TRBV9 and TRBJ1-1; D may be TRBD1 (5 bases). From germline, CDR1 is SGDLS and CDR2 YYNGEE. This CDR3 is built from 14 residues. Trimming cost V 4 bases and J 5 bases, with 15 bases left between them. CDR3 in DNA: TGTGCCAGCAGCATCCCCGGGGGGGATACTGAAGCTTTCTTT. Its protein is CASSIPGGDTEAFF.

This clone was found a few times. CDR3 sequence: CATSRDRLSNQPQHF. CDR3 coding DNA: TGTGCCACCAGCAGGGACAGACTTAGCAATCAGCCCCAGCATTTT. This chain joins TRBV15 and TRBJ1-5; tentative D call: TRBD1 (6 bases). The germline V and J ends were trimmed by 3 bases and 0 bases, with 9 bases remaining between them. This CDR3 spans 15 amino acids. Looked up from germline, CDR1 is LNHNV and CDR2 is YYDKDF (reference sequence).

The genes are TRBV29-1 and TRBJ2-7; D is perhaps TRBD1 (6 bases). CDR3 length: 14 residues. Trimming took off 6 bases at V and 5 bases at J, with 20 bases between the two ends. Per the germline V gene, CDR1 is SQVTM and CDR2 is ANQGSEA. The CDR3 region is CSVRDRRPGDEQYF. The CDR3 DNA reads TGCAGCGTCAGAGACAGGCGGCCCGGGGACGAGCAGTACTTC.

The chain links TRBV29-1 to TRBJ2-1, with D perhaps TRBD1 (6 bases). In germline, CDR1 is SQVTM, CDR2 ANQGSEA. CDR3 length equals 13 residues. The V end lost 6 bases, the J end lost 5 bases, and 14 bases lay between the germline ends. This CDR3 is CSVGGRVNNEQFF. The CDR3 DNA reads TGCAGCGTAGGGGGTCGGGTAAACAATGAGCAGTTCTTC.

This chain links TRBV4-1 with TRBJ2-1; TRBD1 is a possible D gene (5 bases). This CDR3 region has 17 residues. The germline gives CDR1 MGHRA, CDR2 YSYEKL. Trimming took 4 bases from V and 5 from J, leaving 21 bases between them. CDR3 in DNA: TGCGCCAGCAGCCCTCTCTACAGGTCCTCTACGCACAATGAGCAGTTCTTC. Translating gives CASSPLYRSSTHNEQFF.